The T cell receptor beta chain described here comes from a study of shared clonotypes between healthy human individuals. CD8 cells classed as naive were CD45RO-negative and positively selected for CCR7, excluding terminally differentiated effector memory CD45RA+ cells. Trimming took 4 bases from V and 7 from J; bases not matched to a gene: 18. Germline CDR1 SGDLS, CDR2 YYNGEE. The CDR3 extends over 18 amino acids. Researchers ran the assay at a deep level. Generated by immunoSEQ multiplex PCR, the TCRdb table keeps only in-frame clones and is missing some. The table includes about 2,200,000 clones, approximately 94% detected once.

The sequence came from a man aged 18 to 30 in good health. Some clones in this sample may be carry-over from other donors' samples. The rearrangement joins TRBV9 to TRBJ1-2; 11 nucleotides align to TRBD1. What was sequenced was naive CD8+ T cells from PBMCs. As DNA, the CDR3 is TGTGCCAGCAGCCCGGACAGGGGGCCATCGGCCTTTTCGGGTGGCTACACCTTC. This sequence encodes CASSPDRGPSAFSGGYTF.